This TCR beta chain was captured in a study of human thymus T cells. Whole-study findings and limits: Among thymic and blood repertoires, usage of V and J genes appeared biased. Related reports documented highly overlapping thymic repertoires among unrelated individuals.

The CDR3 covers 15 residues. Germline CDR1 reads SGHDN; CDR2 reads FVKESK. V was clipped by 4 bases and J by 4 bases; unmatched bases: 5. Using immunoSEQ multiplex PCR, the repertoire was profiled, and TCRdb retains in-frame clones only, with some absent. The sample lists approximately 70,000 clones, 90% to 95% seen once, with 0.03% to 0.035% in the top ten. Resected material from corrective heart surgery provided the thymus tissue analysed. Comments on this clone: What it recognizes is unknown.

What was sequenced was thymus tissue. The chain links TRBV14 to TRBJ2-7, with 12 bases fitting TRBD2. The origin of this receptor is a girl in the first two years of life with a congenital heart defect but otherwise immunologically healthy. The CDR3 region is CASSRLAGEWYEQYF. Here the CDR3 DNA reads TGTGCCAGCAGCCGACTAGCGGGAGAATGGTACGAGCAGTACTTC.